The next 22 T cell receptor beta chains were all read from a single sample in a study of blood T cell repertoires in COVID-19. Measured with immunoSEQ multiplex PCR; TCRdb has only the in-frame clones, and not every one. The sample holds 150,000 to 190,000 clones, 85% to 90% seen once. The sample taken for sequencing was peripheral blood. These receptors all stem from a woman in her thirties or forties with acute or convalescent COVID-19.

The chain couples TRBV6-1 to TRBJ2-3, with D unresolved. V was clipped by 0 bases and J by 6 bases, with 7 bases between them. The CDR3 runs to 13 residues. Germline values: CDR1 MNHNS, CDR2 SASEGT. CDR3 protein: CASSEAVSDTQYF. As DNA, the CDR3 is TGTGCCAGCAGTGAAGCCGTCAGTGATACGCAGTATTTT.

This chain's CDR3 is CASSFLAMNTEAFF. The CDR3 DNA follows: TGTGCCAGCAGCTTCTTAGCCATGAACACTGAAGCTTTCTTT. The gene calls are TRBV5-5 and TRBJ1-1; no definite D call. The ends were cut back, 2 bases at V and 0 bases at J, with 8 bases in the middle. The CDR3 runs 14 residues. Germline loops: CDR1 SGHKS, CDR2 YYEKEE (reference sequence). The full variable domain, in which reference TRBV5-5 and TRBJ1-1 provide the parts outside the CDR3, is DAGVTQSPTHLIKTRGQQVTLRCSPISGHKSVSWYQQVLGQGPQFIFQYYEKEERGRGNFPDRFSARQFPNYSSELNVNALLLGDSALYLCASSFLAMNTEAFFGQGTRLTVV.

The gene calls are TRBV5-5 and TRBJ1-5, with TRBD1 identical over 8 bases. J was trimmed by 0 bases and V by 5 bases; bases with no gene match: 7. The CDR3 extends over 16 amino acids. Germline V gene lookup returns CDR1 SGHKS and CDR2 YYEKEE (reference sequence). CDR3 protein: CASSLQTGDSNQPQHF. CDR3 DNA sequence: TGTGCCAGCAGTCTGCAGACAGGGGATAGCAATCAGCCCCAGCATTTT.

The CDR3 protein is CASSELARNSPLHF. CDR3 nucleotide sequence: TGTGCCAGCAGTGAATTGGCCAGAAATTCACCCCTCCACTTT. V gene TRBV6-1 combines with J gene TRBJ1-6; no clear D. Germline values: CDR1 MNHNS, CDR2 SASEGT. This CDR3 spans 14 amino acids. Trimming took off 2 bases at V and 7 bases at J, with 9 bases between the two ends.

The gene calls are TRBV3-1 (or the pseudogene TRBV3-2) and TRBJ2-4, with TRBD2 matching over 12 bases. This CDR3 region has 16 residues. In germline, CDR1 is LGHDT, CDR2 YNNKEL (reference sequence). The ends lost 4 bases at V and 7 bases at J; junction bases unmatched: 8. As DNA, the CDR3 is TGTGCCAGCAGCCGCCAGACTAGCGGGAGAATTAACATTCAGTACTTC. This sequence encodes CASSRQTSGRINIQYF.

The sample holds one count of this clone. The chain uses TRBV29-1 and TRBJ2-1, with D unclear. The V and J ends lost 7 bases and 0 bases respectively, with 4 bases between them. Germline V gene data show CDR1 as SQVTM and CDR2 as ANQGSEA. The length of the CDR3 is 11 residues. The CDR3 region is CSAHSYNEQFF. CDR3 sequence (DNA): TGCAGCGCGCACTCCTACAATGAGCAGTTCTTC.

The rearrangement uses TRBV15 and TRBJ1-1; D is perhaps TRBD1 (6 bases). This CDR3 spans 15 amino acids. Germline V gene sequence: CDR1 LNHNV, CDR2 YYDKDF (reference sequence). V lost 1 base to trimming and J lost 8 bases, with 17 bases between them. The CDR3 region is CATSRVSNPGTEAFF. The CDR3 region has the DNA TGTGCCACCAGCAGAGTTTCCAACCCAGGGACAGAAGCTTTCTTT. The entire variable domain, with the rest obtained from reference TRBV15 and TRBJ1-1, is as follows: DAMVIQNPRYQVTQFGKPVTLSCSQTLNHNVMYWYQQKSSQAPKLLFHYYDKDFNNEADTPDNFQSRRPNTSFCFLDIRSPGLGDTAMYLCATSRVSNPGTEAFFGQGTRLTVV.

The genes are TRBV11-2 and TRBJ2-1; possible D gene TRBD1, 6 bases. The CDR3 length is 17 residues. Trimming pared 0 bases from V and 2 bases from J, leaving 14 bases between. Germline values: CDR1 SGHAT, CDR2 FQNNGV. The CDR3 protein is CASSLDVTGRTYNEQFF. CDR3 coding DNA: TGTGCCAGCAGCTTAGATGTTACAGGGAGAACCTACAATGAGCAGTTCTTC.

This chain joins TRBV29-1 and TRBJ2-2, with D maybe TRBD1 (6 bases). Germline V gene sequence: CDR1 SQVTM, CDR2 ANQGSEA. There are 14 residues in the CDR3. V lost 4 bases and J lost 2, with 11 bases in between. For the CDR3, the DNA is TGCAGCGTTGTTGGCAGGGGAAACACCGGGGAGCTGTTTTTT. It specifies CSVVGRGNTGELFF.

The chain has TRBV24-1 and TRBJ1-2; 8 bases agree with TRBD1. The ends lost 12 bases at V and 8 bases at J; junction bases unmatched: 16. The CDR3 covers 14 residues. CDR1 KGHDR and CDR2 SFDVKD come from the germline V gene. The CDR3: CAPTAGGLLEGYTF. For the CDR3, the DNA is TGTGCCCCTACGGCAGGGGGCCTCCTTGAAGGCTACACCTTC.

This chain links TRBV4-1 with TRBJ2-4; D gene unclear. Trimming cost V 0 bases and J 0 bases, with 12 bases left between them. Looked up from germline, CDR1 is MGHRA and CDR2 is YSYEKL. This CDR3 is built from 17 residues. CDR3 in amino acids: CASSQDVPPLAKNIQYF. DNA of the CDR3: TGCGCCAGCAGCCAAGATGTCCCGCCACTAGCCAAAAACATTCAGTACTTC.

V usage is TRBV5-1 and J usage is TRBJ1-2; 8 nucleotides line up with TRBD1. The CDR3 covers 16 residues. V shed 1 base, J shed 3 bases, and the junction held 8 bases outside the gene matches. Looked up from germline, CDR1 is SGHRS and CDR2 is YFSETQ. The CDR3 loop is CASSLYVAGGDYGYTF. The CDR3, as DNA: TGCGCCAGCAGCTTGTATGTGGCAGGGGGCGACTATGGCTACACCTTC.

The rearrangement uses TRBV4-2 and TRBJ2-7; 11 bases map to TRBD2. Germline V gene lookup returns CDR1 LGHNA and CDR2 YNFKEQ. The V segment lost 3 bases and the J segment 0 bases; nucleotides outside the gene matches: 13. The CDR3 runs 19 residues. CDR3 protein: CASSHPAALAGARSYEQYF. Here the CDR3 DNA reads TGTGCCAGCAGCCATCCGGCGGCACTAGCGGGGGCCCGCTCCTACGAGCAGTACTTC.

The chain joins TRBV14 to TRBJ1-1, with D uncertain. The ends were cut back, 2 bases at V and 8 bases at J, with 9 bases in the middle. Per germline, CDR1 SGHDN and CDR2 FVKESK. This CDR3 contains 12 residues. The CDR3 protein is CASSQNKIEAFF. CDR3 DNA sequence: TGTGCCAGCAGCCAAAACAAAATAGAAGCTTTCTTT.

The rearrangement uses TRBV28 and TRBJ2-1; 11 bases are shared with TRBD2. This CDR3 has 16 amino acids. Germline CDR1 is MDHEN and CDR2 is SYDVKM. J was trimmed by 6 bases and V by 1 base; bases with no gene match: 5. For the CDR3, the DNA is TGTGCCAGCAGTTTATTGGGTAGCGGGGGGGCCAATGAGCAGTTCTTC. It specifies CASSLLGSGGANEQFF.

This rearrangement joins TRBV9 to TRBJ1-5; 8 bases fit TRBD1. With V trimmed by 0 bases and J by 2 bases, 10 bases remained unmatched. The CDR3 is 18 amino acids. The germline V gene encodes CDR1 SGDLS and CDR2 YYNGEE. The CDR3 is CASSVDPDRGTGNQPQHF. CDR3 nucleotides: TGTGCCAGCAGCGTAGACCCCGACAGGGGAACGGGCAATCAGCCCCAGCATTTT.

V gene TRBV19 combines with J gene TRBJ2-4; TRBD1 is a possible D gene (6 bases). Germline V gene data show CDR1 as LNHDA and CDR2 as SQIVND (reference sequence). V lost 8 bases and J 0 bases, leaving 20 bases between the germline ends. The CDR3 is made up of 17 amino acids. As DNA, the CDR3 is TGTGCCAGTTGCCGGACAGCCAAACCACTAGCCAAAAACATTCAGTACTTC. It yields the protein CASCRTAKPLAKNIQYF.

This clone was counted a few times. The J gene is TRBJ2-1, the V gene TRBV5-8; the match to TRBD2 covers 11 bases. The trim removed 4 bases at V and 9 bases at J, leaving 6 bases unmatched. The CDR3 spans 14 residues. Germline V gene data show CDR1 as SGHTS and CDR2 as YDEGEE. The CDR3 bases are TGTGCCAGCAGCCAAGGACTAGCGGGCTCTGAGCAGTTCTTC. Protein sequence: CASSQGLAGSEQFF.

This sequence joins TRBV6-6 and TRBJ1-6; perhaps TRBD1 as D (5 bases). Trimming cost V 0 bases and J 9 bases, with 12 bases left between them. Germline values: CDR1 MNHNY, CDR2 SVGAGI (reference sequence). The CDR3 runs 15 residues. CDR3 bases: TGTGCCAGCAGTTACTCCTCGGGAGGGGCTTCACCCCTCCACTTT. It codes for CASSYSSGGASPLHF.

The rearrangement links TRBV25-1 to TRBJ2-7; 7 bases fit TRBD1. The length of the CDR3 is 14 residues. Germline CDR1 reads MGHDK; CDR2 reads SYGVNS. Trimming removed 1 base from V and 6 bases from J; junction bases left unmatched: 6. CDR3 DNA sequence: TGTGCCAGCAGTGAATCGGGACAGCCTCCCGAGCAGTACTTC. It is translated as CASSESGQPPEQYF.

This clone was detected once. CDR3 nucleotides: TGTGCCAGCAAACCGGGAGGCGGGAGCACAGATACGCAGTATTTT. Translated: CASKPGGGSTDTQYF. This chain connects TRBV7-9 to TRBJ2-3, with 7 bases identical to TRBD2. J lost 0 bases, V lost 7 bases, and 7 bases had no gene match. The CDR3 is 15 amino acids. Germline V gene data show CDR1 as SEHNR and CDR2 as FQNEAQ (reference sequence).

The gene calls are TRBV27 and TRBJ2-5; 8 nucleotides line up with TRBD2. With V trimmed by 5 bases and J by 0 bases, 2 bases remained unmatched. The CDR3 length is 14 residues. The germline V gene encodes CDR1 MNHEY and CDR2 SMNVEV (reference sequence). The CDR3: CASSAGGHQETQYF. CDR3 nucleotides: TGTGCCAGCAGTGCGGGGGGACACCAAGAGACCCAGTACTTC.